This T cell receptor beta chain was profiled in a study of beta chain features in type 1 diabetes. Findings of the study overall: Reduced insertions and increased deletions marked VDJ junctions in type 1 diabetes patients.

Regarding this clone: The antigen remains undetermined.

Of the isolated RNA, all was reverse transcribed, and so the sequenced material was expressed TCRB transcripts. Data came from immunoSEQ multiplex PCR; TCRdb stores just in-frame clones and leaves some out. The data show under 900,000 clones, 17% seen once. The CDR3 extends over 15 amino acids. The chain uses TRBV21-1 and TRBJ2-1; the table names TRBD2, a call not compared with the DNA. TRBV21-1 is noted as a pseudogene. This TCR derives from a woman between 18 and 30 years old in good health. Material: naive CD4+ T cells from blood. DNA of the CDR3: TGTGCCAGCAGCAAAGCCAGCGGGAGGTGGAATGAGCAGTTCTTC. This encodes CASSKASGRWNEQFF.